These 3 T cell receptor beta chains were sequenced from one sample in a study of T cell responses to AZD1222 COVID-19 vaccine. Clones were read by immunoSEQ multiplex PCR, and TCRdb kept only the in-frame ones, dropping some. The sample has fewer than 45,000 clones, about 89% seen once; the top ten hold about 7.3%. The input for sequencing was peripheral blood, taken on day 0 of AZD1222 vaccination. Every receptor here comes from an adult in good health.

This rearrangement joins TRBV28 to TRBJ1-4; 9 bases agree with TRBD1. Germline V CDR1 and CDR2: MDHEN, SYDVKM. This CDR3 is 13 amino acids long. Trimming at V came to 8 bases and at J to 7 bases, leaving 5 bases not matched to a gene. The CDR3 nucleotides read TGTGCCAGCCGGGACAGGGAGAGTGAAAAACTGTTTTTT. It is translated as CASRDRESEKLFF.

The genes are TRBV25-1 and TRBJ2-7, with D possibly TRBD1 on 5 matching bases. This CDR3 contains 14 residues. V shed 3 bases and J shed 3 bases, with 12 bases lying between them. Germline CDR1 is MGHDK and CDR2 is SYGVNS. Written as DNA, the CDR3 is TGTGCCAGCAGTGACTACGTTGACAGCTACGAGCAGTACTTC. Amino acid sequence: CASSDYVDSYEQYF.

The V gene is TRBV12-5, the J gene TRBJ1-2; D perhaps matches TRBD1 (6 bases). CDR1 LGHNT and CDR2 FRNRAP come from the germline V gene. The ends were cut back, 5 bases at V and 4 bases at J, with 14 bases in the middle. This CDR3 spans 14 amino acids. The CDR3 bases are TGTGCTAGTGGTCACGTGGGGGCACCCTATGGCTACACCTTC. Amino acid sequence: CASGHVGAPYGYTF.